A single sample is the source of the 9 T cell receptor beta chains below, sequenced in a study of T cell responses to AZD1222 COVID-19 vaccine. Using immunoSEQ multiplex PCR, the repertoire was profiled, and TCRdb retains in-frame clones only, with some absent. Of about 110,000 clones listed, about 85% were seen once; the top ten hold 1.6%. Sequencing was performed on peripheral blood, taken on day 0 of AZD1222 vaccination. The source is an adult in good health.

CDR3: CASTQGANYGYTF. The CDR3, as DNA: TGTGCCAGCACCCAGGGGGCTAACTATGGCTACACCTTC. The chain has TRBV6-5 and TRBJ1-2; 7 bases map to TRBD1. This CDR3 has 13 amino acids. V lost 7 bases to trimming and J lost 0 bases; unmatched junction nucleotides: 2. Germline assignment: CDR1 MNHEY and CDR2 SVGAGI.

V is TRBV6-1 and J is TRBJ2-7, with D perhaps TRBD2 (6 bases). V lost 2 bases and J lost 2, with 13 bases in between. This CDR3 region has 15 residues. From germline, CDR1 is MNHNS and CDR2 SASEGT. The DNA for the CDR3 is TGTGCCAGCAGTGAACTCGGGGGACCGACCTACGAGCAGTACTTC. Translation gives CASSELGGPTYEQYF.

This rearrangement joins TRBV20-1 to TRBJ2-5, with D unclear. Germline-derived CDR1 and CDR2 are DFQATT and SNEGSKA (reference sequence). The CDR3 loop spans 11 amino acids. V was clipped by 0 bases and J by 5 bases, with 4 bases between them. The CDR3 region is CSAREDETQYF. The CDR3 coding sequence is TGCAGTGCTAGAGAGGACGAGACCCAGTACTTC.

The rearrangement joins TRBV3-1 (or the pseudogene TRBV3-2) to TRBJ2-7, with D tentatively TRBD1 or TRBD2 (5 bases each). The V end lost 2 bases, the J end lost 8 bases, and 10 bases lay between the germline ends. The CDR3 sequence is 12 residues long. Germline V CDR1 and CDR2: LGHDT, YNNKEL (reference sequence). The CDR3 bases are TGTGCCAGCAGCCAAATCCGGGGCCAGCAGTACTTC. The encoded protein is CASSQIRGQQYF.

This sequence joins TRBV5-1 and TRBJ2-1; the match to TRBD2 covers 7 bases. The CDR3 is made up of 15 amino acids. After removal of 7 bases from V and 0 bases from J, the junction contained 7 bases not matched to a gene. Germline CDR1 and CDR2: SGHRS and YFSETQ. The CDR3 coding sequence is TGCGCCAGCGGCCTGGGGGGGACCTCCTACAATGAGCAGTTCTTC. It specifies CASGLGGTSYNEQFF.

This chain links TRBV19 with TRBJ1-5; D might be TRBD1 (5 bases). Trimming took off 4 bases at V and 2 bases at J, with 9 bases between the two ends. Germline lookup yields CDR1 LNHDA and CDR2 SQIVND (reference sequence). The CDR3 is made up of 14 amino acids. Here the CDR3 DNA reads TGTGCCAGTAGTAACAGGTTTGGCAATCAGCCCCAGCATTTT. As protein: CASSNRFGNQPQHF.

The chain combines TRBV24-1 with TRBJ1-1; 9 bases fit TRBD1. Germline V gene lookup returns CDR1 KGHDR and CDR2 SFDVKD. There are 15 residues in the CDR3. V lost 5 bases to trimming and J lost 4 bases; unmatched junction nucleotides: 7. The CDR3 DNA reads TGTGCCACCAGTGCCACAGGACAGGGGTTCACTGAAGCTTTCTTT. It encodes CATSATGQGFTEAFF.

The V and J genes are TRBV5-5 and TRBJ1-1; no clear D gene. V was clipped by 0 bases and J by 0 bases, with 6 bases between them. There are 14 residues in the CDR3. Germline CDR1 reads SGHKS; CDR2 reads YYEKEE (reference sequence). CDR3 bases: TGTGCCAGCAGCTTGGCCCCGGTGAACACTGAAGCTTTCTTT. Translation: CASSLAPVNTEAFF. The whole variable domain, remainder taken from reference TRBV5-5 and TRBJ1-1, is DAGVTQSPTHLIKTRGQQVTLRCSPISGHKSVSWYQQVLGQGPQFIFQYYEKEERGRGNFPDRFSARQFPNYSSELNVNALLLGDSALYLCASSLAPVNTEAFFGQGTRLTVV.

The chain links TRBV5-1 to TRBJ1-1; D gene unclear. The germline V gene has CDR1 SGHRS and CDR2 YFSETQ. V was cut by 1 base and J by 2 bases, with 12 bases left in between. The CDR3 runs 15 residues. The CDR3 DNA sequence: TGCGCCAGCAGCTTGAGGACGGGAGGTAACACTGAAGCTTTCTTT. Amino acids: CASSLRTGGNTEAFF.